This TCR beta chain was captured by sequencing in a study of blood T cells in healthy people across ages (dated by TCRdb to between 2014 and 2016). The study in broad terms: In model experiments, template switching captured roughly one uniquely barcoded TCR beta cDNA molecule for every two T cells. Donors of different ages were randomly distributed across sequencing lanes to avoid experimental bias. The donors were split into four age groups: young (average approximately 16 years), middle-aged (roughly 39), aged (more than 55) and long-lived (under 90). Using deep sequencing normalized with unique cDNA molecular identifiers, the study measured how TCR beta repertoire diversity changes with age. The study analyzed two additional independent replicas of 1 million unique cDNA reads from the same blood draw for two donors, one aged 18 to 30 and one aged 80 or older.

CDR1 MDHEN and CDR2 SYDVKM are derived from the germline V gene. Relative to germline, V is missing 3 bases and J is missing 5 bases, with 11 bases of the junction outside any gene match. The CDR3 covers 17 residues, taking in both the cysteine and the phenylalanine. Here the CDR3 DNA is all that survives: 51 bases in frame from base 1. The library was built by means of 5' RACE. The sequencer was an Illumina HiSeq 2500. The second PCR ran for about 6 to 11 cycles and used a J-beta primer mix along with a sample-barcoded 5' primer. A template-switch 5' adaptor carrying 12 random nucleotides introduced a unique molecular identifier onto each TCR beta cDNA molecule. Each sample yielded at least 3 million CDR3-containing paired-end reads. The Mint cDNA synthesis kit, primed by a TRBC-specific oligonucleotide, was used to synthesize first-strand cDNA from all RNA. Following uracil-DNA glycosylase treatment, all cDNA underwent a first 18-cycle PCR with the universal primers M1SS and BC2_uni_R. In the authors' own workflow: Normalization of each sample was performed by random selection of 1 million high-quality reads, each carrying a distinct molecular identifier. Instead of being binned into consensus sequences, reads that shared molecular identifiers were thrown out. MiTCR, set to a Q25 quality threshold and the strictest error-elimination algorithm, was used for CDR3 identification, clonotype clustering and error correction. A nonparametric unseen species model with Euler transformation was used to estimate lower-bound total TCR beta diversity. TCRdb passed the public sequencing reads through fastp at Q25 and MiXCR, retaining productive beta sequences. Rows with one shared CDR3 protein collapse into an entry with the most common genes and DNA. The V and J calls come from TCRdb's annotation, not from the publication. The sample table lists approximately 800,000 distinct CDR3 sequences, under 80% of them with a count of one. Around a quarter of the sample is in the top ten clones.

Turning to this clonotype: It has no known antigen specificity. No clone much larger than this one lies a single base away; base qualities are absent.

Overall study outcomes, separate from this receptor: Conclusive comparison of naive and antigen-experienced compartments was prevented by the profiling of bulk unsorted PBMCs. Because the CMV infection status of the donors was unknown, age-related changes in expanded clonotypes may potentially have been confounded. The long-lived group showed more naive CD4+ T cells, fewer expanded clones and increased TCR diversity than the aged group, suggesting age selection. Estimates of total diversity based on one million sequenced T cells were considered lower bounds and underestimates. Observed TCR beta diversity per million T cells fell roughly linearly with age, and a significant reduction was already apparent by age about 38. There was a strong correlation between observed TCR beta diversity and the percentage of naive T cells measured by flow cytometry.

Systemically healthy Caucasian individuals from Russia, around 39 in total and aged about 6 to 90 years, were included as donors. Each donor gave 8 to 10 milliliters of peripheral blood, drawn into EDTA-treated Vacutainer tubes. Ficoll-Paque density-gradient centrifugation was used to isolate PBMCs, with at least 7 million per sample. Total RNA was extracted from PBMCs with Trizol reagent, with at least 6 micrograms obtained per sample. The percentages of naive CD45RAhigh/CD27high T cells were determined by flow cytometry on a PBMC aliquot from every donor. The TCR originated in a man in his thirties or forties in good health. This receptor chain uses TRBV28 and TRBJ2-1; 9 nucleotides in the junction match TRBD1. Sequencing was carried out using blood. CDR3 sequence: CASSFFTGTGNNNEQFF. DNA sequence: TGTGCCAGCAGTTTCTTTACCGGGACAGGGAATAACAATGAGCAGTTCTTC.